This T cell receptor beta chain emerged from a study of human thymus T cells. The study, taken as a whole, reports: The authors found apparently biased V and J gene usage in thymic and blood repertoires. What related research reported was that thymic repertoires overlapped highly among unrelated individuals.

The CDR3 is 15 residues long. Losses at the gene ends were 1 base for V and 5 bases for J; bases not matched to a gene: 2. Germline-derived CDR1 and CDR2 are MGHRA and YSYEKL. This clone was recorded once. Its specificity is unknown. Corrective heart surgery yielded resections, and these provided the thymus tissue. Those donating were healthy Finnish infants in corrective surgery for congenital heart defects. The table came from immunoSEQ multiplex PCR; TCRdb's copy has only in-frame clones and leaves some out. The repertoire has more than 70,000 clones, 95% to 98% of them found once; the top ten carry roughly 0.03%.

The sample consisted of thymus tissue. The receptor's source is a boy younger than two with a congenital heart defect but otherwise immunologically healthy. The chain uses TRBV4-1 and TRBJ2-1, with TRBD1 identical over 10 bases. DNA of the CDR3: TGCGCCAGCAGCCAAGCCGGGACAGGGGACAATGAGCAGTTCTTC. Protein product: CASSQAGTGDNEQFF.